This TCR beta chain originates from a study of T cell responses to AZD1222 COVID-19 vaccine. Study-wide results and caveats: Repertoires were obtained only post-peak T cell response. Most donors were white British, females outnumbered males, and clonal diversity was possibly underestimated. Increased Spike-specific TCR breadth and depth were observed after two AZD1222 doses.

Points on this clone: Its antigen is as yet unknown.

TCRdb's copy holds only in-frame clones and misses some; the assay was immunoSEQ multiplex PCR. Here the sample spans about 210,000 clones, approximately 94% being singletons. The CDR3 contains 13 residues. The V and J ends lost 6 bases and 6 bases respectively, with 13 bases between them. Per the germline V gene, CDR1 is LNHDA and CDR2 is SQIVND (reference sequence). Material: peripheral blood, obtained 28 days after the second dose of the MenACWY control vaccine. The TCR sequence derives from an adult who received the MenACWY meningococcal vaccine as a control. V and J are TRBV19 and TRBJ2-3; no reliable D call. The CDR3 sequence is CASSLTSVDTQYF. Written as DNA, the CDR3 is TGTGCCAGTAGCCTGACCTCAGTGGATACGCAGTATTTT.